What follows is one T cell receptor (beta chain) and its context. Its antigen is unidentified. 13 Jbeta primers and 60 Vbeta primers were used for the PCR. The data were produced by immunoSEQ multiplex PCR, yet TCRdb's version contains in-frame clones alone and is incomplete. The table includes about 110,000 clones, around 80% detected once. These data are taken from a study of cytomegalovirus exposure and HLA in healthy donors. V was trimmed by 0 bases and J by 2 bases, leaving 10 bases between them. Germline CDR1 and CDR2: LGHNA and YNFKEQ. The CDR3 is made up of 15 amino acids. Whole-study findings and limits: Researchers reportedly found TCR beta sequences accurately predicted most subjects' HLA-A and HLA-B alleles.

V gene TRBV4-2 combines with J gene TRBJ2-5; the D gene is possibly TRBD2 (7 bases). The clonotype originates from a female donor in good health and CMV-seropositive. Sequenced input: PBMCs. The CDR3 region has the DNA TGTGCCAGCAGCCAAGATAGGGGGGGGCAAGAGACCCAGTACTTC. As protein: CASSQDRGGQETQYF.